The 14 T cell receptor beta chains below were found in one sample sequenced in a study of T cells in Graves' hyperthyroidism and ophthalmopathy. Amplified TCR beta CDR3 regions derived from RNA transcripts. The HTBI set primed first-round TCR CDR3 RT-PCR. One entry per CDR3 protein, called by TCRdb with MiXCR from the multiplex PCR reads. Counted here are 370,000 or so distinct CDR3 sequences, more than 15% occurring once; the ten biggest clones make up roughly a quarter. Source material: blood. The receptors here all came from a woman aged 18-29 years with Graves' hyperthyroidism that later progressed to Graves' ophthalmopathy.

This clonotype was seen a few times. This sequence joins TRBV6-2 or TRBV6-3 and TRBJ2-1; tentatively, D is TRBD1 (6 bases). This CDR3 is 14 amino acids long. V was shortened by 2 bases and J by 7 bases, with 12 bases between the two germline ends. The germline V gene has CDR1 MNHEY and CDR2 SVGEGT. The DNA of the CDR3 is TGTGCCAGCAGTTACGAGGGGGAGAGGAATGAGCAGTTCTTC. The encoded protein is CASSYEGERNEQFF.

This clonotype has at least ten counts. The chain uses TRBV2 and TRBJ1-2; tentatively, D is TRBD1 (6 bases). CDR3 length: 14 residues. The V gene's germline CDR1 is SNHLY and CDR2 FYNNEI. Trimming removed 1 base from V and 7 bases from J, with 13 bases in between. CDR3 in amino acids: CASSEGTGSGGYTF. DNA of the CDR3: TGTGCCAGCAGTGAAGGAACAGGGTCAGGTGGCTACACCTTC.

The chain employs TRBV4-1 and TRBJ1-5; 12 bases line up with TRBD1. V gave up 4 bases and J gave up 6 bases; unmatched junction bases: 7. Germline-derived CDR1 and CDR2 are MGHRA and YSYEKL. The CDR3 is 16 amino acids. The CDR3: CASSRGQGAPGQPQHF. CDR3 DNA sequence: TGCGCCAGCAGCCGGGGACAGGGGGCGCCCGGTCAGCCCCAGCATTTT.

This clonotype occurred many times. V usage is TRBV6-1 and J usage is TRBJ2-5; D is perhaps TRBD1 or TRBD2 (5 bases each). Trimming took off 5 bases at V and 5 bases at J, with 18 bases between the two ends. The germline V gene encodes CDR1 MNHNS and CDR2 SASEGT. CDR3 length equals 15 residues. The CDR3 nucleotides are TGTGCCAGCAGTCAGAACCGGGGCTTCGGGGAGACCCAGTACTTC. Its translation: CASSQNRGFGETQYF.

This clonotype was picked up many times. This chain uses TRBV20-1 with TRBJ2-1; unclear D gene. This CDR3 spans 12 amino acids. With 7 bases removed from V and 0 bases from J, the gap between germline ends came to 7 bases. Germline-derived CDR1 and CDR2 are DFQATT and SNEGSKA (reference sequence). The CDR3 loop reads CSGSGSYNEQFF. CDR3 nucleotides: TGCAGTGGATCTGGCTCCTACAATGAGCAGTTCTTC.

As for this clonotype: A much larger clone is a single base away; this may be a read error. V usage is TRBV28 and J usage is TRBJ1-2, with TRBD1 matching over 7 bases. Per the germline V gene, CDR1 is MDHEN and CDR2 is SYDVKM. The CDR3 spans 15 residues. CDR3 amino acids: CANSFRNRGVNGYTF. As DNA, the CDR3 is TGTGCCAACAGTTTTAGGAACAGGGGTGTGAATGGCTACACCTTC.

Details on this clonotype: This may be a read error: a much more frequent sequence differs by one nucleotide. V and J are TRBV28 and TRBJ1-5; 10 bases fit TRBD1. The CDR3 length is 15 residues. Germline V gene data show CDR1 as MDHEN and CDR2 as SYDVKM. The CDR3 protein is CTSSADRGQGQPQHF. For the CDR3, the DNA is TGTACCAGCAGCGCAGACAGGGGGCAGGGGCAGCCCCAGCATTTT.

The chain combines TRBV28 with TRBJ2-5; possible D gene TRBD2, 6 bases. The germline V and J ends were trimmed by 5 bases and 0 bases, with 16 bases remaining between them. There are 16 residues in the CDR3. The V gene's germline CDR1 is MDHEN and CDR2 SYDVKM. The CDR3 loop is CASSRGALPYQETQYF. The CDR3, as DNA: TGTGCCAGCAGTCGCGGGGCCCTACCTTACCAAGAGACCCAGTACTTC.

This clonotype appeared a few times. The rearrangement uses TRBV20-1 and TRBJ1-1, with D maybe TRBD1 (5 bases). This CDR3 spans 19 amino acids. The V end lost 6 bases, the J end lost 0 bases, and 29 bases lay between the germline ends. CDR1 DFQATT and CDR2 SNEGSKA come from the germline V gene (reference sequence). The CDR3 nucleotides are TGCAGTGCGGAGACTTTAGGGACGGCGGAGCCGCCATTGAACACTGAAGCTTTCTTT. It is translated as CSAETLGTAEPPLNTEAFF.

This clonotype was seen at least ten times. The chain couples TRBV6-1 to TRBJ1-2, with 8 bases fitting TRBD1. The ends lost 0 bases at V and 4 bases at J; junction bases unmatched: 10. This CDR3 has 17 residues. CDR1 is MNHNS and CDR2 is SASEGT in the germline V gene. The CDR3 DNA reads TGTGCCAGCAGTGAAGCGGAGGACAGGGCCGTTCTCTATGGCTACACCTTC. Translating it yields CASSEAEDRAVLYGYTF.

The CDR3 loop is CSATDTGLAGVTEQFF. CDR3 DNA sequence: TGCAGTGCTACTGATACGGGACTAGCGGGAGTAACTGAGCAGTTCTTC. The chain combines TRBV20-1 with TRBJ2-1; 14 nucleotides agree with TRBD2. This CDR3 region has 16 residues. The V gene's germline CDR1 is DFQATT and CDR2 SNEGSKA (reference sequence). Losses at the gene ends were 4 bases for V and 9 bases for J; bases not matched to a gene: 11.

This clonotype was recorded many times. The CDR3 region has the DNA TGTGCCAGCAGCGCAAGGGGCAGGGGGCGCGAGACCCAGTACTTC. Amino acids: CASSARGRGRETQYF. The rearrangement links TRBV6-1 to TRBJ2-5, with 8 positions matching TRBD1. CDR1 is MNHNS, CDR2 SASEGT, per germline. Losses at the gene ends were 6 bases for V and 5 bases for J; bases not matched to a gene: 11. The CDR3 sequence is 15 residues long.

The sample holds many counts of this clonotype. The rearrangement links TRBV2 to TRBJ1-1; D unresolved. Germline-derived CDR1 and CDR2 are SNHLY and FYNNEI. Between the trimmed V and J ends, which lost 3 bases and 0 bases, there was a span of 8 bases. The CDR3 is 14 amino acids. The CDR3 nucleotides are TGTGCCAGCAGTGATACCGGAATGAACACTGAAGCTTTCTTT. This codes for CASSDTGMNTEAFF.

The chain employs TRBV19 and TRBJ2-1, with D unclear. V lost 7 bases to trimming and J lost 0 bases, with 13 bases between them. Germline V gene data show CDR1 as LNHDA and CDR2 as SQIVND (reference sequence). The CDR3 totals 15 residues. CDR3 DNA sequence: TGTGCCAGTAACCAAGACACTGCCTCCTACAATGAGCAGTTCTTC. Translated: CASNQDTASYNEQFF.